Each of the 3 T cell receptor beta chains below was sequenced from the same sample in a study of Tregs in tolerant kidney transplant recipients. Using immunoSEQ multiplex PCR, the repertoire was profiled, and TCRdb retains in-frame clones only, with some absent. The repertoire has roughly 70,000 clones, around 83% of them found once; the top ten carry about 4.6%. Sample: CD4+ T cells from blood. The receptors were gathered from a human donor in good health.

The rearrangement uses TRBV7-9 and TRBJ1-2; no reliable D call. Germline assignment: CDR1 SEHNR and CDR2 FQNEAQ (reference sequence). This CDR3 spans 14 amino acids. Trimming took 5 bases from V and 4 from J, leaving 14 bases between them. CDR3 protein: CASSPGAGLYGYTF. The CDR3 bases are TGTGCCAGCAGCCCCGGAGCCGGACTCTATGGCTACACCTTC.

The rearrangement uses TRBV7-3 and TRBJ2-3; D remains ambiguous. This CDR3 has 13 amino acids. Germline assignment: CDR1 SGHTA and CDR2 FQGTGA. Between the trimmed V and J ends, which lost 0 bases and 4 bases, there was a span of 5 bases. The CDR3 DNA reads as TGTGCCAGCAGCTTAACCTCTGCAGATACGCAGTATTTT. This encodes CASSLTSADTQYF.

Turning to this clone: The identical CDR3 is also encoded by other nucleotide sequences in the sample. For the CDR3, the DNA is TGTGCCAGCAGTTACCAGCGGGGGAACACCGGGGAGCTGTTTTTT. Protein: CASSYQRGNTGELFF. This sequence joins TRBV6-5 and TRBJ2-2; TRBD2 matches at 7 bases. The CDR3 length is 15 residues. The junction had 1 base not matched to a gene; V was cut back by 2 bases and J by 1 base. Germline CDR1 MNHEY, CDR2 SVGAGI.